This T cell receptor beta chain was documented in a study of shared clonotypes between healthy human individuals. Study-level findings and limits: Generally, naive subsets came out with larger estimated richness than memory subsets. Clonotype sharing across donors was expected to vary with sequencing depth.

Nashville, Tennessee was home to all donors, each a Caucasian adult. CDR3 length: 14 amino acids. V dropped 6 bases and J dropped 3 bases, with 15 bases sitting between them. The germline V gene encodes CDR1 MDHEN and CDR2 SYDVKM. Remarks on this clone: Its antigen is undetermined.

TCRdb's table, derived via immunoSEQ multiplex PCR, lists solely in-frame clones and lacks some. The repertoire consists of millions of clones, with over 85% occurring once and the leading ten covering about 0.39%. The sequenced sample consisted of naive CD4+ T cells from PBMCs. Subset specified: CD45RA+ positively selected. The rearrangement links TRBV28 to TRBJ2-7; weak D call: TRBD2 (5 bases). The sequence was obtained from a man aged 18 to 30 in good health. Some clones in this sample may be carry-over from other donors' samples. CDR3 bases: TGTGCCAGCAGCCCACACCCCGGGGACTACGAGCAGTACTTC. It translates to CASSPHPGDYEQYF.